This T cell receptor beta chain was sequenced for a study of blood T cell repertoires in COVID-19. The length of the CDR3 is 16 residues. Germline V gene lookup returns CDR1 KGHSH and CDR2 LQKENI. V was clipped by 10 bases and J by 9 bases; unmatched bases: 18. Produced via immunoSEQ multiplex PCR; TCRdb's table is partial and in-frame only. The sample lists 95,000 to 120,000 clones, 71% occurring once. Sequencing input: peripheral blood. The TCR comes from a woman aged 35 to 49 with acute or convalescent COVID-19. The chain has TRBV18 and TRBJ1-6; 7 nucleotides match TRBD1. As DNA, the CDR3 is TGTGCCACCTCCCGTGGCCAGGACAGGCAAGGTTCACCCCTCCACTTT. This codes for CATSRGQDRQGSPLHF.